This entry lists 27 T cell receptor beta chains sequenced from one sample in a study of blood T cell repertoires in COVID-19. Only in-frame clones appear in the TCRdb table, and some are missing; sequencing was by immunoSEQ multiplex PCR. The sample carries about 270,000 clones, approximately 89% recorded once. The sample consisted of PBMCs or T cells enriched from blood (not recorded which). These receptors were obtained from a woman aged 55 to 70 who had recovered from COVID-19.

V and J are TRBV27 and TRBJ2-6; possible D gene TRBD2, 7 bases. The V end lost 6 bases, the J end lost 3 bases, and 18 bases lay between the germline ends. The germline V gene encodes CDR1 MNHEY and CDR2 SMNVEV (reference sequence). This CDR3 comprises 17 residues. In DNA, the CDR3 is TGTGCCAGCAGCCCTTGGGGGGGGGCGCGTGGGGCCAACGTCCTGACTTTC. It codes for CASSPWGGARGANVLTF.

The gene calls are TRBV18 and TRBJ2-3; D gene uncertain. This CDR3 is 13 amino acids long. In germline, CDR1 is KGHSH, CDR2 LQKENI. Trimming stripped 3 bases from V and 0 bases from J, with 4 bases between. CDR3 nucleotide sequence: TGTGCCAGCTCACCCCATAGCACAGATACGCAGTATTTT. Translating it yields CASSPHSTDTQYF.

CDR3 loop: CAWRPRPGTLNTEAFF. As DNA, the CDR3 is TGTGCCTGGAGACCCCGCCCAGGGACTCTTAACACTGAAGCTTTCTTT. The chain couples TRBV30 to TRBJ1-1; TRBD1 might be the D (5 bases). Trimming removed 3 bases at V and 2 bases at J, with 19 bases between. The germline V gene has CDR1 GTSNPN and CDR2 SVGIG (reference sequence). The length of the CDR3 is 16 residues.

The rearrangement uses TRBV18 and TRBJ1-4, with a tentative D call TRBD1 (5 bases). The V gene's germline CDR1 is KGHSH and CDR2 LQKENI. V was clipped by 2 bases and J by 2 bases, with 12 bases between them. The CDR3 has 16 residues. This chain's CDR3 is CASSPFAQGTNEKLFF. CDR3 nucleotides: TGTGCCAGCTCACCATTCGCCCAGGGCACTAATGAAAAACTGTTTTTT. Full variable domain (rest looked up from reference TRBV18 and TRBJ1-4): NAGVMQNPRHLVRRRGQEARLRCSPMKGHSHVYWYRQLPEEGLKFMVYLQKENIIDESGMPKERFSAEFPKEGPSILRIQQVVRGDSAAYFCASSPFAQGTNEKLFFGSGTQLSVL.

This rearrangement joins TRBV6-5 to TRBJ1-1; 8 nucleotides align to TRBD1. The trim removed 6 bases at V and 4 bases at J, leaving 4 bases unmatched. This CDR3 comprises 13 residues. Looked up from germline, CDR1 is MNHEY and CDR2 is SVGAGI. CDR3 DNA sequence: TGTGCCAGCAGACCCGACAGGGGCACTGAAGCTTTCTTT. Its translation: CASRPDRGTEAFF.

The CDR3 DNA reads TGCAGCGTGGAGACAGTAGATTCTGGAAACACCATATATTTT. As protein: CSVETVDSGNTIYF. The chain recombines TRBV29-1 with TRBJ1-3; TRBD1 is a possible D gene (5 bases). The CDR3 runs 14 residues. The V end was cut by 6 bases, the J end by 1 base, with 13 bases between. The V gene's germline CDR1 is SQVTM and CDR2 ANQGSEA. Variable domain in full (rest from reference TRBV29-1 and TRBJ1-3): SAVISQKPSRDICQRGTSLTIQCQVDSQVTMMFWYRQQPGQSLTLIATANQGSEATYESGFVIDKFPISRPNLTFSTLTVSNMSPEDSSIYLCSVETVDSGNTIYFGEGSWLTVV.

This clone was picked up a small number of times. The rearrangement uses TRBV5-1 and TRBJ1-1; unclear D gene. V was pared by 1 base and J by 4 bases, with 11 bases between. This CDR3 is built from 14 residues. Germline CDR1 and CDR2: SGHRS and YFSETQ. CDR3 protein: CASSLTIGGTEAFF. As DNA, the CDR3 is TGCGCCAGCAGCTTGACCATCGGTGGCACTGAAGCTTTCTTT.

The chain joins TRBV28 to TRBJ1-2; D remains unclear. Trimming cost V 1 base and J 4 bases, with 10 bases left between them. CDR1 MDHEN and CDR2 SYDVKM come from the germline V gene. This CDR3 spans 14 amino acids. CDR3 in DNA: TGTGCCAGCAGTTTATCTCAGCGGTCCTATGGCTACACCTTC. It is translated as CASSLSQRSYGYTF.

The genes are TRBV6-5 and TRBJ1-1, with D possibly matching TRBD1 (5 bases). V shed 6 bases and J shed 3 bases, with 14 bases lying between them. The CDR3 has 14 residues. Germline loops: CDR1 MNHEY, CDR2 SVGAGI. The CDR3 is CASRGGRVDTEAFF. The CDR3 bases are TGTGCCAGCAGGGGTGGCAGGGTGGACACTGAAGCTTTCTTT.

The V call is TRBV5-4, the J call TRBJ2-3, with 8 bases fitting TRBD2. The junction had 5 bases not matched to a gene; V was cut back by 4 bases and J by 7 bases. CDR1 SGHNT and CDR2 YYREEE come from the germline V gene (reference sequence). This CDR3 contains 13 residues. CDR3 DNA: TGTGCCAGCAGCCACGGGGGGGCAAATACGCAGTATTTT. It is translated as CASSHGGANTQYF.

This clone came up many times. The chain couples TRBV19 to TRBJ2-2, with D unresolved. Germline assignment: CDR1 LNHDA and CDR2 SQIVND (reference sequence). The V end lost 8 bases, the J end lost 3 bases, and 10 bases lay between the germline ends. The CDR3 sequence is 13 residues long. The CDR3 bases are TGTGCCAGTGATCGCGTTGACACCGGGGAGCTGTTTTTT. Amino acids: CASDRVDTGELFF. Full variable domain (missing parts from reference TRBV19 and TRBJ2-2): DGGITQSPKYLFRKEGQNVTLSCEQNLNHDAMYWYRQDPGQGLRLIYYSQIVNDFQKGDIAEGYSVSREKKESFPLTVTSAQKNPTAFYLCASDRVDTGELFFGEGSRLTVL.

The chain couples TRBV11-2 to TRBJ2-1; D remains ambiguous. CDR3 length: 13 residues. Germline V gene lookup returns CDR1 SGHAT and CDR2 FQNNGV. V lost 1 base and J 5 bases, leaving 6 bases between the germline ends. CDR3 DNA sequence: TGTGCCAGCAGCTTAGGTAGAAACAATGAGCAGTTCTTC. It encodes CASSLGRNNEQFF.

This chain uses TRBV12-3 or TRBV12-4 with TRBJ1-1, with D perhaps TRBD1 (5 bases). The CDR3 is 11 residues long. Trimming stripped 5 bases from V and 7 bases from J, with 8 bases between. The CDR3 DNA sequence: TGTGCCAGCAGTGCAGGGCGTGAAGCTTTCTTT. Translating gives CASSAGREAFF.

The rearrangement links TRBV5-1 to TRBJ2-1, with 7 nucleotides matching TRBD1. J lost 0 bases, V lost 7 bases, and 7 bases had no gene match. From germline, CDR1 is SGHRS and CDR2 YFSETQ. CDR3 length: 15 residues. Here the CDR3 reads CASGEQGSSYNEQFF. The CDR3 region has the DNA TGCGCCAGCGGCGAACAGGGGAGCTCCTACAATGAGCAGTTCTTC. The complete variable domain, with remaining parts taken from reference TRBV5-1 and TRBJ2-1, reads KAGVTQTPRYLIKTRGQQVTLSCSPISGHRSVSWYQQTPGQGLQFLFEYFSETQRNKGNFPGRFSGRQFSNSRSEMNVSTLELGDSALYLCASGEQGSSYNEQFFGPGTRLTVL.

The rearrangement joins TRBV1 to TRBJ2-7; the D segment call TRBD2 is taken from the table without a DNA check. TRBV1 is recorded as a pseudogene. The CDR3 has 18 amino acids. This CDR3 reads CTSSQDGTSGRASYEQYF. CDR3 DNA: TGCACCAGCAGCCAAGACGGGACTAGCGGGAGGGCCTCCTACGAGCAGTACTTC.

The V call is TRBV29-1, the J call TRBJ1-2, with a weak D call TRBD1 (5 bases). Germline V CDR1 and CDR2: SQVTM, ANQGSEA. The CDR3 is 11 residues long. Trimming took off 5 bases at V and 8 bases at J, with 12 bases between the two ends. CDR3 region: CSVLGARGYTF. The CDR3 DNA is TGCAGCGTTTTAGGGGCGCGAGGCTACACCTTC.

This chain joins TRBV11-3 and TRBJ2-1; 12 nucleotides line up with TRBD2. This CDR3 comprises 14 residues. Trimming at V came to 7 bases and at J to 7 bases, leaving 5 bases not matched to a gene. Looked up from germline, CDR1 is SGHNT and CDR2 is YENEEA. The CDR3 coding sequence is TGTGCCAGCAAGACCGGGACTAGCGGGAATGAGCAGTTCTTC. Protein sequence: CASKTGTSGNEQFF. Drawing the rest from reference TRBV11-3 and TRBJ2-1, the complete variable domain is EAGVVQSPRYKIIEKKQPVAFWCNPISGHNTLYWYLQNLGQGPELLIRYENEEAVDDSQLPKDRFSAERLKGVDSTLKIQPAELGDSAVYLCASKTGTSGNEQFFGPGTRLTVL.

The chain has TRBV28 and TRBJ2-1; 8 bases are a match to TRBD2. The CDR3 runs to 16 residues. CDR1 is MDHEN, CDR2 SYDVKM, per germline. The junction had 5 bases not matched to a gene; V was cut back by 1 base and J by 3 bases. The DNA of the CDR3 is TGTGCCAGCAGTTTATCTGGTAGCGGGGTCTACAATGAGCAGTTCTTC. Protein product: CASSLSGSGVYNEQFF.

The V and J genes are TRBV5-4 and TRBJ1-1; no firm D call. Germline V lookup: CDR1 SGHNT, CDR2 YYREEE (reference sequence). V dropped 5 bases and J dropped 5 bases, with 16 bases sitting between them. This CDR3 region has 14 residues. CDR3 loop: CASSSESAGTEAFF. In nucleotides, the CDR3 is TGTGCCAGCAGTTCTGAAAGTGCGGGGACTGAAGCTTTCTTT. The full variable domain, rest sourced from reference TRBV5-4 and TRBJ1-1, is ETGVTQSPTHLIKTRGQQVTLRCSSQSGHNTVSWYQQALGQGPQFIFQYYREEENGRGNFPPRFSGLQFPNYSSELNVNALELDDSALYLCASSSESAGTEAFFGQGTRLTVV.

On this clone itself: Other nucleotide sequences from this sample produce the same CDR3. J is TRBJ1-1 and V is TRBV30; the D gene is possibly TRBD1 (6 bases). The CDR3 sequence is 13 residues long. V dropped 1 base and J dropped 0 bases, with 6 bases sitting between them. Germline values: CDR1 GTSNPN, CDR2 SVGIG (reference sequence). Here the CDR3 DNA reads TGTGCCTGGAGTGCAGGGGTGAACACTGAAGCTTTCTTT. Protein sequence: CAWSAGVNTEAFF.

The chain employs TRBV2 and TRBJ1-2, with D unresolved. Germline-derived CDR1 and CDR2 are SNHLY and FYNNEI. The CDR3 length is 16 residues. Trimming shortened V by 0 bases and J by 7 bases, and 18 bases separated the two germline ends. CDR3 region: CASSEAHLWFPSGYTF. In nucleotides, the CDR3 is TGTGCCAGCAGTGAAGCGCATCTATGGTTTCCGTCTGGCTACACCTTC.

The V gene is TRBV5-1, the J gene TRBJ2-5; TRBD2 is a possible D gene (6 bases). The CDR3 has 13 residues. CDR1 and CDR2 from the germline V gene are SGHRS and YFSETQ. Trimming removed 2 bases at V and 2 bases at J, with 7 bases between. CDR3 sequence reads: CASSFRGQETQYF. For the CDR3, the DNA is TGCGCCAGCAGCTTTCGGGGGCAAGAGACCCAGTACTTC.

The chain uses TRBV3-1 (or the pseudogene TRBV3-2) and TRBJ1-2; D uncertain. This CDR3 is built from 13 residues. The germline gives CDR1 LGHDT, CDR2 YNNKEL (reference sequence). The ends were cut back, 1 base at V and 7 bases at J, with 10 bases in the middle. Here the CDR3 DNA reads TGTGCCAGCAGCCAAGCTGGGCCGAGTGGCTACACCTTC. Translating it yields CASSQAGPSGYTF.

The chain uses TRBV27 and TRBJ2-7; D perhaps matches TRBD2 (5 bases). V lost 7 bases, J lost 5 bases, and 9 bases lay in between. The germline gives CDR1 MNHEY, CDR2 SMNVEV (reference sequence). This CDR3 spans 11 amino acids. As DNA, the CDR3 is TGTGCCAGCAAATCGGGAAACGAGCAGTACTTC. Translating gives CASKSGNEQYF.

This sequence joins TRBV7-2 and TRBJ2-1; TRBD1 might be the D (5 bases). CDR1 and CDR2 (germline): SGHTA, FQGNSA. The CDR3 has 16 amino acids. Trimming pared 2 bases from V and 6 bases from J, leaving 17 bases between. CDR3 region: CASSLYRLGASNEQFF. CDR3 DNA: TGTGCCAGCAGCTTATACCGGCTTGGGGCTTCCAATGAGCAGTTCTTC. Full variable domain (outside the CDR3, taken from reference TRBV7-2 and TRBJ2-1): GAGVSQSPSNKVTEKGKDVELRCDPISGHTALYWYRQSLGQGLEFLIYFQGNSAPDKSGLPSDRFSAERTGGSVSTLTIQRTQQEDSAVYLCASSLYRLGASNEQFFGPGTRLTVL.

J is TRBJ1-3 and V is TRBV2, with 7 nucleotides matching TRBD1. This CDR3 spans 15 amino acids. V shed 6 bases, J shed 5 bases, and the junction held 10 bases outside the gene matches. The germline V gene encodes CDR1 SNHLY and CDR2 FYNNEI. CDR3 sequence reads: CASSPSTGSRNTIYF. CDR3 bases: TGTGCCAGCAGCCCCTCGACAGGGTCCCGAAACACCATATATTTT.

CDR3 sequence reads: CASSYLAGSSYEQYF. The CDR3 bases are TGTGCCAGCAGTTATCTAGCGGGGAGCTCCTACGAGCAGTACTTC. The chain couples TRBV6-2 or TRBV6-3 to TRBJ2-7, with 9 bases identical to TRBD2. This CDR3 spans 15 amino acids. Losses at the gene ends were 3 bases for V and 0 bases for J; bases not matched to a gene: 3. Germline lookup yields CDR1 MNHEY and CDR2 SVGEGT.